This T cell receptor beta chain was sequenced for a study of blood T cell repertoires in COVID-19. About the research overall: Sources were T cells, B-cell-depleted T cells, or PBMCs; the material itself was cDNA or gDNA.

Method: immunoSEQ multiplex PCR; TCRdb's copy keeps in-frame clones and lacks some. The table shows a few hundred thousand clones, with about 85% occurring only once. The CDR3 length is 15 residues. CDR1 is MNHEY, CDR2 SMNVEV, per germline (reference sequence). Trimming at V came to 3 bases and at J to 12 bases, leaving 11 bases not matched to a gene. The genes are TRBV27 and TRBJ2-1, with 10 bases fitting TRBD2. The receptor was isolated from a man younger than 30 with active or convalescent COVID-19. Sequences were obtained from peripheral blood. This CDR3 is CASSFGSGGRSGQFF. DNA of the CDR3: TGTGCCAGCAGTTTTGGTAGCGGGGGGCGTTCAGGGCAGTTCTTC.